Presented here are 21 T cell receptor beta chains from one specimen sequenced in a study of blood T cells in healthy people across ages. Using a J-beta primer mix together with a sample-barcoded 5' primer, a second PCR was run for roughly 6 to 12 cycles. MiXCR was run by TCRdb on the 5' RACE reads, yielding one entry per CDR3 protein. In the table there are approximately 1.5 million distinct CDR3 sequences, about 42% of which are singletons. Sequences were obtained from blood. The receptors were sampled from a woman between 18 and 29 years old in good health.

This clonotype was recorded a few times. The chain uses TRBV12-3 or TRBV12-4 and TRBJ2-7; 9 bases agree with TRBD2. The J call could be wrong; TRBJ2-5 is a better fit for the DNA end. This CDR3 region has 12 residues. CDR3 loop: CASSFSGGTQYF. The CDR3 DNA is TGTGCCAGCAGTTTTAGCGGGGGGACCCAGTACTTC.

Turning to this clonotype: This CDR3 fails to terminate in the conserved phenylalanine or tryptophan, so it likely reflects a read error. The gene calls are TRBV7-2 and TRBJ2-7; no reliable D call. Trimming removed 1 base at V and 2 bases at J, with 9 bases between. The CDR3 consists of 14 residues. The germline gives CDR1 SGHTA, CDR2 FQGNSA. The CDR3 loop is CASSLVPIAYEQYL. CDR3 nucleotide sequence: TGTGCCAGCAGCTTAGTCCCAATTGCCTACGAGCAGTACTTG.

V gene TRBV7-9 combines with J gene TRBJ2-1, with D uncertain. Germline V gene data show CDR1 as SEHNR and CDR2 as FQNEAQ (reference sequence). The CDR3 sequence is 13 residues long. Trimming took off 1 base at V and 5 bases at J, with 6 bases between the two ends. The CDR3 sequence: CASSLEDHNEQFF. The CDR3 region has the DNA TGTGCCAGCAGCTTAGAGGACCACAATGAGCAGTTCTTC.

This clonotype appeared a few times. The V gene is TRBV13, the J gene TRBJ1-2; D may be TRBD1 (5 bases). This CDR3 has 14 amino acids. V lost 7 bases, J lost 3 bases, and 15 bases lay in between. Germline V gene sequence: CDR1 PRHDT, CDR2 FYEKMQ (reference sequence). Written as DNA, the CDR3 is TGTGCCAGCAAACTAGGCGGGGGTGACTATGGCTACACCTTC. It is translated as CASKLGGGDYGYTF.

As for this clonotype: One base away lies a much larger clone, so this may be a sequencing read error. V usage is TRBV6-2 or TRBV6-3 and J usage is TRBJ2-1, with D perhaps TRBD1 or TRBD2 (5 bases each). The CDR3 has 14 residues. V was shortened by 5 bases and J by 4 bases, with 12 bases between the two germline ends. Germline V gene data show CDR1 as MNHEY and CDR2 as SVGEGT. The CDR3 DNA reads as TGTGCCAGCAGTCACCGGGACCCTTACAATGAGCAGTTCTTC. It translates to CASSHRDPYNEQFF.

J is TRBJ2-1 and V is TRBV29-1; weak D call: TRBD2 (5 bases). The germline V gene encodes CDR1 SQVTM and CDR2 ANQGSEA. CDR3 length equals 11 residues. Trimming cost V 5 bases and J 9 bases, with 11 bases left between them. The CDR3 nucleotides read TGCAGCGTTTCTGGTGAGGGTGAGCAGTTCTTC. Translation: CSVSGEGEQFF.

Concerning this clonotype itself: The conserved closing phenylalanine or tryptophan is absent in this CDR3, likely reflecting a read error. V is TRBV12-3 or TRBV12-4 and J is TRBJ2-1, with a tentative D call TRBD1 (6 bases). The DNA end favors TRBJ2-7, so the J call may be wrong. The CDR3 extends over 15 amino acids. This CDR3 is CASSSQGSGYNEQYS. CDR3 sequence (DNA): TGTGCCAGCAGTTCACAGGGTAGTGGATACAATGAGCAGTACTCC.

The chain recombines TRBV4-1 with TRBJ2-5, with D unclear. The CDR3 loop spans 14 amino acids. Trimming removed 0 bases from V and 2 bases from J, with 7 bases in between. In germline, CDR1 is MGHRA, CDR2 YSYEKL. CDR3 coding DNA: TGCGCCAGCAGCCAAGAAGGGCAGCAAGAGACCCAGTACTTC. As protein: CASSQEGQQETQYF.

The chain uses TRBV5-1 and TRBJ2-1; D may be TRBD2 (6 bases). V was clipped by 4 bases and J by 9 bases, with 14 bases between them. This CDR3 contains 13 residues. CDR1 is SGHRS, CDR2 YFSETQ, per germline. The CDR3 loop is CASSPRLDSEQFF. CDR3 in DNA: TGCGCCAGCAGCCCCCGACTAGATAGTGAGCAGTTCTTC.

The chain has TRBV27 and TRBJ2-7; 7 bases match TRBD2. The junction had 10 bases not matched to a gene; V was cut back by 7 bases and J by 1 base. The CDR3 runs 15 residues. CDR1 and CDR2 (germline): MNHEY, SMNVEV (reference sequence). CDR3 nucleotide sequence: TGTGCCAGCACTAGTAGGCGGGAGAGGTCCTACGAGCAGTACTTC. Translation gives CASTSRRERSYEQYF.

CDR3 loop: CASSLRGWGNTIYF. Here the CDR3 DNA reads TGTGCCAGCAGTTTACGGGGGTGGGGAAACACCATATATTTT. The chain has TRBV28 and TRBJ1-3; D possibly corresponds to TRBD1 (5 bases). Germline V gives CDR1 MDHEN, CDR2 SYDVKM. The CDR3 has 14 amino acids. The ends were cut back, 2 bases at V and 4 bases at J, with 9 bases in the middle.

This clonotype was counted a few times. This chain connects TRBV9 to TRBJ2-1; D remains ambiguous. CDR3 length equals 15 residues. V was pared by 3 bases and J by 1 base, with 11 bases between. Germline CDR1 reads SGDLS; CDR2 reads YYNGEE. CDR3 sequence (DNA): TGTGCCAGCAGCGCGCTAGTTGGGTCCTACAATGAGCAGTTCTTC. Its translation is CASSALVGSYNEQFF.

Notes on this clonotype: Since a much larger clone is just one base distant, this may be a read error. The V call is TRBV12-3 or TRBV12-4, the J call TRBJ1-2, with no clear D. The CDR3 runs to 12 residues. Here the CDR3 DNA reads TGTGCCAGCAGTCTCCCAGCTTATGACTACACCTTC. This gives the protein CASSLPAYDYTF.

This clonotype was detected a few times. The chain employs TRBV20-1 and TRBJ2-3, with 12 bases that match TRBD2. J was trimmed by 9 bases and V by 3 bases; bases with no gene match: 7. This CDR3 region has 14 residues. The germline V gene has CDR1 DFQATT and CDR2 SNEGSKA (reference sequence). This chain's CDR3 is CSASSSGGAGTQYF. DNA of the CDR3: TGCAGTGCTAGCTCTAGCGGGGGGGCAGGAACGCAGTATTTT.

The chain couples TRBV29-1 to TRBJ1-2, with D maybe TRBD1 (6 bases). The CDR3 has 14 residues. Per germline, CDR1 SQVTM and CDR2 ANQGSEA. The ends were cut back, 5 bases at V and 7 bases at J, with 20 bases in the middle. The CDR3 reads CSVQLQGRSGGYTF. The CDR3 DNA sequence: TGCAGCGTTCAACTACAGGGAAGGAGTGGTGGCTACACCTTC.

The chain is built from TRBV7-9 and TRBJ2-7, with D perhaps TRBD2 (6 bases). CDR3 length equals 13 residues. CDR1 is SEHNR and CDR2 is FQNEAQ in the germline V gene (reference sequence). Trimming removed 8 bases at V and 2 bases at J, with 13 bases between. CDR3 in DNA: TGTGCCAGCTCCCCCTCTAGCGCCTACGAGCAGTACTTC. Protein: CASSPSSAYEQYF.

The chain links TRBV9 to TRBJ2-1; tentatively, D is TRBD2 (5 bases). The V gene's germline CDR1 is SGDLS and CDR2 YYNGEE. Trimming pared 3 bases from V and 9 bases from J, leaving 13 bases between. The CDR3 consists of 13 residues. The CDR3 nucleotides read TGTGCCAGCAGCGGAGTTAGCGAAGGTGAGCAGTTCTTC. Amino acid sequence: CASSGVSEGEQFF.

This clonotype was seen a few times. V gene TRBV6-2 or TRBV6-3 combines with J gene TRBJ2-1; tentatively, D is TRBD2 (6 bases). Deletions cut 1 base from V and 9 bases from J, with 10 bases between. CDR1 is MNHEY and CDR2 is SVGEGT in the germline V gene. The length of the CDR3 is 13 residues. The CDR3: CASSYYQGLEQFF. The DNA of the CDR3 is TGTGCCAGCAGTTACTATCAGGGACTTGAGCAGTTCTTC.

As for this clonotype: One end of the junction does not line up with germline, which may come from a read error. The chain employs TRBV7-2 and TRBJ2-1, with 8 bases fitting TRBD2. CDR1 SGHTA and CDR2 FQGNSA come from the germline V gene. The CDR3 has 15 residues. CDR3 residues: CANSVVAGPYNEQFF. The CDR3 bases are TGTGCCAACAGCGTTGTAGCGGGGCCCTACAATGAGCAGTTCTTC. Using reference TRBV7-2 and TRBJ2-1 for the parts outside the CDR3, the full variable domain is GAGVSQSPSNKVTEKGKDVELRCDPISGHTALYWYRQSLGQGLEFLIYFQGNSAPDKSGLPSDRFSAERTGGSVSTLTIQRTQQEDSAVYLCANSVVAGPYNEQFFGPGTRLTVL.

V gene TRBV5-1 combines with J gene TRBJ1-1, with D unclear. The V gene's germline CDR1 is SGHRS and CDR2 YFSETQ. The length of the CDR3 is 14 residues. The V end was cut by 1 base, the J end by 4 bases, with 11 bases between. CDR3 sequence (DNA): TGCGCCAGCAGCTTGCTGATGGGGAGCACTGAAGCTTTCTTT. Translation: CASSLLMGSTEAFF.

This rearrangement joins TRBV12-3 or TRBV12-4 to TRBJ2-5, with 7 bases identical to TRBD1. The J call may be mistaken, given a closer DNA end match to TRBJ2-1. CDR3 length equals 14 residues. CDR3 in DNA: TGTGCCAGCAGTCAAGACAGGGCCCAAGAGACCCAGTTCTTC. Protein: CASSQDRAQETQFF.